The 10 T cell receptor beta chains presented below share a single source sample, sequenced in a study of identifying expanded T cells in peripheral blood. Sequencing was performed with immunoSEQ multiplex PCR; in TCRdb, only in-frame clones are kept and a portion is missing. Among around 85,000 clones listed, approximately 90% were seen once. The specimen was blood. The source is a person aged 18 to 75 in good health.

The chain is built from TRBV6-5 and TRBJ2-3; 11 bases are shared with TRBD1. The CDR3 loop spans 15 amino acids. Germline V CDR1 and CDR2: MNHEY, SVGAGI. V lost 3 bases and J lost 4; bases outside the gene matches: 3. CDR3 sequence: CASSYPGQGADTQYF. CDR3 DNA: TGTGCCAGCAGTTATCCGGGACAGGGGGCAGATACGCAGTATTTT.

The genes are TRBV29-1 and TRBJ1-2; D remains ambiguous. The V end was cut by 4 bases, the J end by 5 bases, with 14 bases between. CDR1 is SQVTM, CDR2 ANQGSEA, per germline. The length of the CDR3 is 13 residues. The CDR3 sequence: CSVVGYGSYGYTF. The CDR3 nucleotides read TGCAGCGTTGTGGGGTATGGCTCGTATGGCTACACCTTC.

The chain has TRBV4-3 and TRBJ2-7, with 11 bases fitting TRBD1. The CDR3 length is 17 residues. Germline CDR1 LGHNA, CDR2 YSLEER. Trimming cost V 0 bases and J 3 bases; bases outside gene matches: 7. The CDR3 DNA follows: TGCGCCAGCAGCCAAGATCGGTCCGGGACAGGGGGCTACGAGCAGTACTTC. This translates into CASSQDRSGTGGYEQYF.

The J gene is TRBJ2-3, the V gene TRBV4-2, with D perhaps matching TRBD2 (7 bases). V was trimmed by 2 bases and J by 3 bases, leaving 18 bases between them. Germline V gene lookup returns CDR1 LGHNA and CDR2 YNFKEQ. CDR3 size: 17 residues. The CDR3 DNA reads TGTGCCAGCAGCCAAACGGGGGGCCAAGGGCAAACAGATACGCAGTATTTT. Translated, it gives CASSQTGGQGQTDTQYF.

The count of this clone is one. This chain uses TRBV28 with TRBJ2-7; 7 nucleotides match TRBD1. The germline V gene has CDR1 MDHEN and CDR2 SYDVKM. The CDR3 length is 13 residues. J lost 3 bases, V lost 4 bases, and 3 bases had no gene match. DNA for the CDR3: TGTGCCAGCAGTTGGGACAGAGACTACGAGCAGTACTTC. This gives the protein CASSWDRDYEQYF.

The chain recombines TRBV28 with TRBJ1-5; tentative D call: TRBD1 (6 bases). CDR3 size: 12 residues. CDR1 and CDR2 (germline): MDHEN, SYDVKM. V lost 4 bases to trimming and J lost 6 bases, with 7 bases between them. CDR3 nucleotide sequence: TGTGCCAGCAGTTCACAGGGTCAGCCCCAGCATTTT. The encoded protein is CASSSQGQPQHF.

The chain has TRBV6-5 and TRBJ1-6, with D perhaps TRBD1 (6 bases). In germline, CDR1 is MNHEY, CDR2 SVGAGI. The CDR3 sequence is 13 residues long. V was pared by 7 bases and J by 9 bases, with 13 bases between. In nucleotides, the CDR3 is TGTGCCAGCATTCAGGGGTCTGGTTCACCCCTCCACTTT. It translates to CASIQGSGSPLHF.

The chain carries TRBV5-6 and TRBJ1-2; the D is unclear. V was trimmed by 4 bases and J by 8 bases, leaving 15 bases between them. Germline CDR1 and CDR2: SGHDT and YYEEEE. This CDR3 region has 13 residues. DNA of the CDR3: TGTGCCAGCAGCCAAGCCGCCGTCCGCGGCTACACCTTC. This gives the protein CASSQAAVRGYTF.

The CDR3 region is CASREGFHNSPLHF. The CDR3 DNA reads as TGTGCCAGCAGGGAGGGGTTCCATAATTCACCCCTCCACTTT. The rearrangement links TRBV6-6 to TRBJ1-6, with D possibly matching TRBD1 (5 bases). V lost 6 bases and J lost 5, with 11 bases in between. The germline V gene encodes CDR1 MNHNY and CDR2 SVGAGI (reference sequence). The CDR3 runs 14 residues.

This clone was observed once. The chain has TRBV6-6 and TRBJ2-2; the D call may be TRBD1 or TRBD2 (5 bases each). Trimming stripped 6 bases from V and 1 base from J, with 15 bases between. Germline V lookup: CDR1 MNHNY, CDR2 SVGAGI (reference sequence). CDR3 length: 16 residues. The CDR3 spells CASSGVGARNTGELFF. In DNA form, the CDR3 reads TGTGCCAGCAGCGGGGTTGGGGCGAGGAACACCGGGGAGCTGTTTTTT.